Presented here are 25 T cell receptor beta chains from one specimen sequenced in a study of memory CD4+ T cells and cytomegalovirus serostatus. Profiling relied on immunoSEQ multiplex PCR, and the TCRdb table lists in-frame clones only, not all of them. This table holds tens of thousands of clones, over 65% found once. Single viable CD3+CD4+CD8-CD45RO+ cells were sorted as the memory CD4+ T cells. Sequences were obtained from memory CD4+ T cells from blood. These receptors were collected from an adult in good health and CMV-seropositive.

J is TRBJ1-1 and V is TRBV7-2, with D uncertain. The CDR3 sequence is 13 residues long. Trimming took off 2 bases at V and 11 bases at J, with 15 bases between the two ends. Germline V gene lookup returns CDR1 SGHTA and CDR2 FQGNSA. CDR3: CASSLNPDNVAFF. Written as DNA, the CDR3 is TGTGCCAGCAGCTTAAACCCAGATAATGTGGCTTTCTTT. The full variable domain, in which reference TRBV7-2 and TRBJ1-1 provide the parts outside the CDR3, is GAGVSQSPSNKVTEKGKDVELRCDPISGHTALYWYRQSLGQGLEFLIYFQGNSAPDKSGLPSDRFSAERTGGSVSTLTIQRTQQEDSAVYLCASSLNPDNVAFFGQGTRLTVV.

V is TRBV15 and J is TRBJ1-2; a possible D gene is TRBD1 (5 bases). Germline loops: CDR1 LNHNV, CDR2 YYDKDF (reference sequence). The V end was cut by 0 bases, the J end by 8 bases, with 16 bases between. The CDR3 covers 15 residues. The DNA of the CDR3 is TGTGCCACCAGCAGAGACTCGGGTGGGGCCATAGGCTACACCTTC. This gives the protein CATSRDSGGAIGYTF.

This clone was seen at least ten times. The gene calls are TRBV15 and TRBJ1-4; D unclear. This CDR3 has 12 residues. Germline CDR1 reads LNHNV; CDR2 reads YYDKDF (reference sequence). V was clipped by 7 bases and J by 5 bases, with 8 bases between them. CDR3 sequence (DNA): TGTGCCACCATGAGAAAAAATGAAAAACTGTTTTTT. This encodes CATMRKNEKLFF.

This clone showed up just once. The DNA of the CDR3 is TGTGCCAGCTCACCAACCCGGGACGGAGGAAACACCATATATTTT. Its translation: CASSPTRDGGNTIYF. The rearrangement joins TRBV18 to TRBJ1-3, with TRBD1 as a possible D gene (5 bases). This CDR3 is 15 amino acids long. Germline values: CDR1 KGHSH, CDR2 LQKENI. Between the trimmed V and J ends, which lost 2 bases and 4 bases, there was a span of 12 bases.

CDR3 coding DNA: TGTGCCAGCAGCCTGGGACTAGCGCCAGGGGTTCAGTACTTC. Translation gives CASSLGLAPGVQYF. The gene calls are TRBV11-2 and TRBJ2-4; 10 nucleotides line up with TRBD2. Germline V gene lookup returns CDR1 SGHAT and CDR2 FQNNGV. The V gene end was trimmed by 5 bases and the J gene end by 11 bases; junction bases not matched to a gene: 9. The CDR3 has 14 residues.

The chain links TRBV30 to TRBJ2-1, with TRBD2 identical over 11 bases. V was pared by 5 bases and J by 7 bases, with 7 bases of the junction left unmatched. This CDR3 is built from 14 residues. Germline values: CDR1 GTSNPN, CDR2 SVGIG (reference sequence). CDR3 protein: CAWSTTSGSNEQFF. The DNA of the CDR3 is TGTGCCTGGTCCACTACTAGCGGGAGTAATGAGCAGTTCTTC.

To note about this clone: The sample has other DNA sequences that encode this CDR3 too. The CDR3 coding sequence is TGTGCCAGCAGTCCACAGGGGAACACTGAAGCTTTCTTT. Translated, it gives CASSPQGNTEAFF. The chain recombines TRBV7-3 with TRBJ1-1; possibly TRBD1 for D (6 bases). The length of the CDR3 is 13 residues. V shed 6 bases and J shed 1 base, with 9 bases lying between them. From germline, CDR1 is SGHTA and CDR2 FQGTGA.

The chain employs TRBV9 and TRBJ2-1; D remains ambiguous. Germline V gene lookup returns CDR1 SGDLS and CDR2 YYNGEE. This CDR3 spans 13 amino acids. Trimming took off 0 bases at V and 6 bases at J, with 7 bases between the two ends. The CDR3 DNA is TGTGCCAGCAGCGTAGACCCTGGCAATGAGCAGTTCTTC. It codes for CASSVDPGNEQFF.

The chain couples TRBV10-1 to TRBJ2-7, with D possibly matching TRBD1 (5 bases). This CDR3 comprises 18 residues. Germline V gives CDR1 WNHNN, CDR2 SYGVQD (reference sequence). V lost 4 bases, J lost 3 bases, and 25 bases lay in between. DNA for the CDR3: TGCGCCAGCAGTGGCCCTCAGGTGGGGTCCGACAGTGTCTACGAGCAGTACGTC. It translates to CASSGPQVGSDSVYEQYV.

The chain links TRBV21-1 to TRBJ2-7. TRBV21-1 is deemed a pseudogene. This CDR3 spans 11 amino acids. CDR3 sequence reads: CASSKEGEQYV. In nucleotides, the CDR3 is TGTGCCAGCAGCAAAGAGGGCGAGCAGTACGTC.

The chain has TRBV6-5 and TRBJ2-3, with no clear D. Germline V lookup: CDR1 MNHEY, CDR2 SVGAGI. V shed 1 base and J shed 2 bases, with 7 bases lying between them. CDR3 size: 14 residues. The CDR3 nucleotides are TGTGCCAGCAGTTACTACCCCCCCACAGATACGCAGTATTTT. Protein product: CASSYYPPTDTQYF.

The table lists this clone with a few counts. The V gene is TRBV30, the J gene TRBJ2-1; no clear D gene. V lost 2 bases and J lost 4, with 9 bases in between. The CDR3 has 13 amino acids. CDR1 is GTSNPN, CDR2 SVGIG, per germline (reference sequence). The CDR3: CAWSRTTYNEQFF. The CDR3, as DNA: TGTGCCTGGAGTCGGACCACTTACAATGAGCAGTTCTTC.

The chain recombines TRBV5-6 with TRBJ2-5, with D perhaps matching TRBD2 (5 bases). The V end was cut by 2 bases, the J end by 1 base, with 15 bases between. The CDR3 spans 16 residues. The germline V gene has CDR1 SGHDT and CDR2 YYEEEE. CDR3 in DNA: TGTGCCAGCAGCTTAGTCCCGAGCGGAGGCCAAGAGACCCAGTACTTC. It translates to CASSLVPSGGQETQYF.

This clone has a single count. V is TRBV18 and J is TRBJ2-3, with D hard to call. Trimming pared 3 bases from V and 13 bases from J, leaving 11 bases between. Germline values: CDR1 KGHSH, CDR2 LQKENI. The CDR3 has 11 residues. CDR3 amino acids: CASSPLGNEYF. The CDR3 coding sequence is TGTGCCAGCTCACCGCTGGGGAATGAGTATTTT.

The V call is TRBV7-8, the J call TRBJ2-1; 10 positions agree with TRBD2. Unmatched junction bases numbered 9, after V lost 4 bases and J lost 0 bases. The CDR3 spans 18 residues. Germline values: CDR1 SGHVS, CDR2 FQNEAQ. The CDR3 coding sequence is TGTGCCAGCAGCTCACTAGCGGGATTCCCCCTCTCCTACAATGAGCAGTTCTTC. Protein sequence: CASSSLAGFPLSYNEQFF.

The chain is built from TRBV11-1 and TRBJ2-2; no definite D call. Deletions cut 4 bases from V and 6 bases from J, with 6 bases between. Germline assignment: CDR1 SGHAT and CDR2 FQDESV (reference sequence). The length of the CDR3 is 12 residues. CDR3 residues: CASSSLSGELFF. As DNA, the CDR3 is TGTGCCAGCAGCTCTCTTTCCGGGGAGCTGTTTTTT.

This chain joins TRBV30 and TRBJ2-5; 11 nucleotides match TRBD1. The germline V gene has CDR1 GTSNPN and CDR2 SVGIG (reference sequence). With 5 bases clipped from V and 5 bases from J, the junction kept 7 bases outside the gene matches. The CDR3 contains 14 residues. The CDR3 coding sequence is TGTGCCTGGGTGGACAGGGGGCCTCATGAGACCCAGTACTTC. Translating gives CAWVDRGPHETQYF. The full variable domain, with the rest looked up from reference TRBV30 and TRBJ2-5, is SQTIHQWPATLVQPVGSPLSLECTVEGTSNPNLYWYRQAAGRGLQLLFYSVGIGQISSEVPQNLSASRPQDRQFILSSKKLLLSDSGFYLCAWVDRGPHETQYFGPGTRLLVL.

Only a few counts were recorded for this clone. The chain combines TRBV5-1 with TRBJ2-5, with D possibly being TRBD1 or TRBD2 (5 bases each). The CDR3 is 20 residues long. CDR1 and CDR2 from the germline V gene are SGHRS and YFSETQ. Trimming took off 4 bases at V and 1 base at J, with 29 bases between the two ends. The CDR3 reads CASSPYPTLSIRGVQETQYF. As DNA, the CDR3 is TGCGCCAGCAGCCCCTACCCCACCCTAAGTATAAGAGGGGTCCAAGAGACCCAGTACTTC.

V and J are TRBV7-2 and TRBJ2-1; 9 bases line up with TRBD1. Trimming cost V 0 bases and J 6 bases; bases outside gene matches: 6. The CDR3 has 16 residues. Germline V gene sequence: CDR1 SGHTA, CDR2 FQGNSA. CDR3 sequence reads: CASSLARGQGSNEQFF. The CDR3 DNA reads TGTGCCAGCAGCTTAGCGCGGGGACAGGGATCCAATGAGCAGTTCTTC.

The rearrangement links TRBV14 to TRBJ2-3; D uncertain. Trimming pared 5 bases from V and 3 bases from J, leaving 9 bases between. Germline V gene lookup returns CDR1 SGHDN and CDR2 FVKESK. The CDR3 has 13 residues. In nucleotides, the CDR3 is TGTGCCAGCAGCAATATGATGACAGATACGCAGTATTTT. This sequence encodes CASSNMMTDTQYF.

The V call is TRBV7-9, the J call TRBJ2-5; TRBD2 aligns across 8 bases. Per the germline V gene, CDR1 is SEHNR and CDR2 is FQNEAQ (reference sequence). The CDR3 spans 17 residues. Losses at the gene ends were 1 base for V and 3 bases for J; bases not matched to a gene: 10. The CDR3 nucleotides read TGTGCCAGCAGCTTAGAGGTTTTGGGTAGCGGGAAAGAGACCCAGTACTTC. Amino acid sequence: CASSLEVLGSGKETQYF.

Only a few counts were recorded for this clone. The V gene is TRBV19, the J gene TRBJ1-5; D gene ambiguous. Between the trimmed V and J ends, which lost 3 bases and 7 bases, there was a span of 10 bases. Germline V lookup: CDR1 LNHDA, CDR2 SQIVND (reference sequence). This CDR3 contains 13 residues. Written as DNA, the CDR3 is TGTGCCAGTAGTATCCGGTTGGGGCAGCCCCAGCATTTT. Translation: CASSIRLGQPQHF. Combining the CDR3 with reference TRBV19 and TRBJ1-5 gives the whole variable domain DGGITQSPKYLFRKEGQNVTLSCEQNLNHDAMYWYRQDPGQGLRLIYYSQIVNDFQKGDIAEGYSVSREKKESFPLTVTSAQKNPTAFYLCASSIRLGQPQHFGDGTRLSIL.

The gene calls are TRBV5-4 and TRBJ2-1, with D perhaps given as TRBD1 or TRBD2 (6 bases each). This CDR3 comprises 15 residues. Per the germline V gene, CDR1 is SGHNT and CDR2 is YYREEE (reference sequence). Deletions cut 0 bases from V and 2 bases from J, with 9 bases between. This chain's CDR3 is CASSLEGGTYNEQFF. The CDR3 region has the DNA TGTGCCAGCAGCTTGGAGGGGGGCACCTACAATGAGCAGTTCTTC.

The chain joins TRBV25-1 to TRBJ1-2; D unresolved. Germline V gene lookup returns CDR1 MGHDK and CDR2 SYGVNS. V was pared by 4 bases and J by 3 bases, with 12 bases between. This CDR3 has 14 amino acids. This CDR3 is CASSGLLGHYGYTF. The CDR3, as DNA: TGTGCCAGCAGTGGGCTACTCGGCCACTATGGCTACACCTTC.

The V gene is TRBV15, the J gene TRBJ2-5, with a possible D match to TRBD2 (5 bases). The CDR3 covers 17 residues. V was clipped by 1 base and J by 6 bases, with 21 bases between them. Germline V gene sequence: CDR1 LNHNV, CDR2 YYDKDF (reference sequence). The CDR3 DNA sequence: TGTGCCACCAGCAGAGTATTGGGTATAGGGAGTGCAAAGACCCAGTACTTC. Amino acid sequence: CATSRVLGIGSAKTQYF. Together with reference TRBV15 and TRBJ2-5, the CDR3 gives the full variable domain: DAMVIQNPRYQVTQFGKPVTLSCSQTLNHNVMYWYQQKSSQAPKLLFHYYDKDFNNEADTPDNFQSRRPNTSFCFLDIRSPGLGDTAMYLCATSRVLGIGSAKTQYFGPGTRLLVL.